This TCR beta chain was captured by sequencing in a study of blood T cell repertoires in COVID-19. This CDR3 is built from 12 residues. V lost 5 bases, J lost 2 bases, and 6 bases lay in between. Germline V gene sequence: CDR1 SEHNR, CDR2 FQNEAQ (reference sequence). Sequenced by immunoSEQ multiplex PCR; TCRdb stores in-frame clones only, minus some. The data show 160,000 or so clones, with roughly 80% seen just once and about 5% held by the top ten. The study recruited people aged roughly 18 to 100 years across around 23 US areas. The receptor's source is a woman aged 40 to 49 with acute COVID-19. The sample comprised PBMCs or T cells enriched from blood (not recorded which). The V call is TRBV7-9, the J call TRBJ1-1; D ambiguous. The CDR3: CASSISNTEAFF. CDR3 in DNA: TGTGCCAGCAGCATCTCTAACACTGAAGCTTTCTTT.